The 2 T cell receptor beta chains below come from one sample, sequenced in a study of monozygotic twins with inflammatory bowel disease. TCRdb reanalyzed the 5' RACE reads and collapses them to one entry per CDR3 protein, without DNA. The sample is made up of nearly 450,000 distinct CDR3 sequences, and the top ten hold roughly 2.2% of it. The sequenced sample consisted of blood. These TCRs come from a human donor with ulcerative colitis or Crohn's disease, or a healthy co-twin of an affected twin (not recorded which).

The chain couples TRBV27 to TRBJ1-1. Germline CDR1 is MNHEY and CDR2 is SMNVEV (reference sequence). CDR3 length: 13 amino acids. The CDR3 is CASSWQQNTEAFF.

The V and J genes are TRBV5-6 and TRBJ2-1; there is no DNA to check the TCRdb D call of TRBD2. CDR1 and CDR2 from the germline V gene are SGHDT and YYEEEE. This CDR3 spans 15 amino acids. The CDR3 sequence is CASSLGLAGSNEQFF.